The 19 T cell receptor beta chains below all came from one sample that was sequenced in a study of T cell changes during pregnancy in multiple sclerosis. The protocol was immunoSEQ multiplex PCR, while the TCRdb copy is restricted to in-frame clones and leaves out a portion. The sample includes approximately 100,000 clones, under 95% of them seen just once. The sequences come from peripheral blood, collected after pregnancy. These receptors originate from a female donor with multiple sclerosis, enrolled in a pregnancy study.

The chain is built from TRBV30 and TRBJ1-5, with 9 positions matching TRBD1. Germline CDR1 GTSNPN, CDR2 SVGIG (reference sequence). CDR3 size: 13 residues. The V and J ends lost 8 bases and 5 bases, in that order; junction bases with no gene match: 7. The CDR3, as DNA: TGTGCCGGTTCGACAGGGGGGGATCAGCCCCAGCATTTT. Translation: CAGSTGGDQPQHF.

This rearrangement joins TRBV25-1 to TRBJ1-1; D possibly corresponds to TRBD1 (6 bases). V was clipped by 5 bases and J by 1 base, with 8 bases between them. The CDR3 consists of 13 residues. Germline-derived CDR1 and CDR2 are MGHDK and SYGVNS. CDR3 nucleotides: TGTGCCAGCAGTTGGGGGCCGAACACTGAAGCTTTCTTT. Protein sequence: CASSWGPNTEAFF.

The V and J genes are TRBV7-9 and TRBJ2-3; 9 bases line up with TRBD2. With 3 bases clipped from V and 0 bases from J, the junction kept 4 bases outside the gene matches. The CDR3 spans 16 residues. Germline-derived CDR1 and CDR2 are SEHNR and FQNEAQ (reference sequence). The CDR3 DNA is TGTGCCAGCAGCTTTGCGGGAGGGACTAGCACAGATACGCAGTATTTT. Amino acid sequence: CASSFAGGTSTDTQYF.

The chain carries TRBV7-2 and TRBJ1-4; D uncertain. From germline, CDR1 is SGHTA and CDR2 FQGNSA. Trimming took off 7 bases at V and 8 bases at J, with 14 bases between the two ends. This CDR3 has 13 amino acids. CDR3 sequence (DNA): TGTGCCAGCACACCGGGAGCGACCGAAAAACTGTTTTTT. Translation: CASTPGATEKLFF. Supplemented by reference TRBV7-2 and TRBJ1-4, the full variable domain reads GAGVSQSPSNKVTEKGKDVELRCDPISGHTALYWYRQSLGQGLEFLIYFQGNSAPDKSGLPSDRFSAERTGGSVSTLTIQRTQQEDSAVYLCASTPGATEKLFFGSGTQLSVL.

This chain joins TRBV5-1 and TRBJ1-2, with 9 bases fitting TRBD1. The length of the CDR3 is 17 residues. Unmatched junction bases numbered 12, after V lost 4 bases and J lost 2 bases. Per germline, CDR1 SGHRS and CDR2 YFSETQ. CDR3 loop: CASSPLPRQGGNYGYTF. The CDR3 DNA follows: TGCGCCAGCAGCCCCCTACCCCGACAGGGGGGAAACTATGGCTACACCTTC.

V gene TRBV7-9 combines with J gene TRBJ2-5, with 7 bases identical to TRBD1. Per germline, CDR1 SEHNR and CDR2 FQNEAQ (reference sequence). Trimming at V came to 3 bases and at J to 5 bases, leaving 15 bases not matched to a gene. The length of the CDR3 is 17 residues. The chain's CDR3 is CASSFSDREFRIETQYF. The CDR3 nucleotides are TGTGCCAGCAGCTTCAGTGACAGGGAGTTTCGGATTGAGACCCAGTACTTC. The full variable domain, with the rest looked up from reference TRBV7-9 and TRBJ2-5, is DTGVSQNPRHKITKRGQNVTFRCDPISEHNRLYWYRQTLGQGPEFLTYFQNEAQLEKSRLLSDRFSAERPKGSFSTLEIQRTEQGDSAMYLCASSFSDREFRIETQYFGPGTRLLVL.

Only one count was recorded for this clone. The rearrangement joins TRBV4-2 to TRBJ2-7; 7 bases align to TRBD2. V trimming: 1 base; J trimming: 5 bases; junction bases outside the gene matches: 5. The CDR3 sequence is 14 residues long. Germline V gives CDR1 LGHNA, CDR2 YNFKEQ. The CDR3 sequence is CASSQGRESDEQYF. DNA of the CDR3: TGTGCCAGCAGCCAAGGGCGGGAGTCAGACGAGCAGTACTTC.

CDR3 DNA: TGTGCCACCAGCAGCGGACAGGGCAATCAGCCCCAGCATTTT. Its translation is CATSSGQGNQPQHF. This rearrangement joins TRBV15 to TRBJ1-5; 7 bases align to TRBD1. V was pared by 3 bases and J by 2 bases, with 1 base of the junction left unmatched. Germline loops: CDR1 LNHNV, CDR2 YYDKDF (reference sequence). CDR3 size: 14 residues.

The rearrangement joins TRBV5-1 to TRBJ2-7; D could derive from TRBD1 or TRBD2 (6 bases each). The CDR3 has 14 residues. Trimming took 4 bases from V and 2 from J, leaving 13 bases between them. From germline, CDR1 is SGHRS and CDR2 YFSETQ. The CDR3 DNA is TGCGCCAGCAGCGTGGAGGGGGTGACCTACGAGCAGTACTTC. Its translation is CASSVEGVTYEQYF.

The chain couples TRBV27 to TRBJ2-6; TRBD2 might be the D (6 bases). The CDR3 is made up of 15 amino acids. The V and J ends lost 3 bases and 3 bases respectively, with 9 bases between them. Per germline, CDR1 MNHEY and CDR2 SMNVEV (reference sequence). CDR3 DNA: TGTGCCAGCAGTTTGTGGGGGGTTGGGGCCAACGTCCTGACTTTC. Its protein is CASSLWGVGANVLTF.

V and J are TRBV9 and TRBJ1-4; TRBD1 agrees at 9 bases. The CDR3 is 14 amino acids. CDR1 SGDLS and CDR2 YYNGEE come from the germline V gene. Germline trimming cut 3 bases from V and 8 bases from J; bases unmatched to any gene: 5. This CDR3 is CASSEGQGGEKLFF. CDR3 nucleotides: TGTGCCAGCAGCGAGGGACAGGGAGGAGAAAAACTGTTTTTT.

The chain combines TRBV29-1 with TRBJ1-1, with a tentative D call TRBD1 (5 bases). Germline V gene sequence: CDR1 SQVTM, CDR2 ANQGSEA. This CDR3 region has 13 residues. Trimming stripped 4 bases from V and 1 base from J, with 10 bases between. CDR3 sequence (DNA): TGCAGCGTTGGAACAGGACCGAACACTGAAGCTTTCTTT. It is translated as CSVGTGPNTEAFF.

CDR3 DNA sequence: TGTGCCAGCAGTGGCCTTCCGGGACAGGGGACGAATGAGCAGTTCTTC. This sequence encodes CASSGLPGQGTNEQFF. This chain links TRBV6-1 with TRBJ2-1; 10 bases are shared with TRBD1. Germline trimming cut 4 bases from V and 7 bases from J; bases unmatched to any gene: 10. Germline V CDR1 and CDR2: MNHNS, SASEGT. The CDR3 is 16 amino acids.

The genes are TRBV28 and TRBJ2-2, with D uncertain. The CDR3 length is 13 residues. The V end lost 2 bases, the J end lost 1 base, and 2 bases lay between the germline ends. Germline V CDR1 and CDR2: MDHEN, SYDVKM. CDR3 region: CASSLRNTGELFF. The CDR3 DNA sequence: TGTGCCAGCAGTTTACGGAACACCGGGGAGCTGTTTTTT.

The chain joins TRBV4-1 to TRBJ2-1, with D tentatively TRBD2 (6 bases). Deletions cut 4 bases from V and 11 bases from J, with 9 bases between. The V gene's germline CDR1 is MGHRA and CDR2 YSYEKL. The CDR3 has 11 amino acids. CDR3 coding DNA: TGCGCCAGCAGCCGGGGAGGTAAGCAGTTCTTC. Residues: CASSRGGKQFF.

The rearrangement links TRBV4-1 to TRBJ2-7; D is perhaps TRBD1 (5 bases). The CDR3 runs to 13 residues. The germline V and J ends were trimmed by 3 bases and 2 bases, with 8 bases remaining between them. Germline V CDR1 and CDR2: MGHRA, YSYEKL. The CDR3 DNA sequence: TGCGCCAGCAGCCAGGACACAACCTACGAGCAGTACTTC. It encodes CASSQDTTYEQYF.

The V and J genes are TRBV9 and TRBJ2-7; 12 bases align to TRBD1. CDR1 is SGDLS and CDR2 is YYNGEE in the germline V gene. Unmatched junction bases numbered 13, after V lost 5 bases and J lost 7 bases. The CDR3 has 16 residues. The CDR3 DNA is TGTGCCAGCAGTCAGGCGGGACAGGGGGCCTTCGGGGAGCAGTACTTC. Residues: CASSQAGQGAFGEQYF.

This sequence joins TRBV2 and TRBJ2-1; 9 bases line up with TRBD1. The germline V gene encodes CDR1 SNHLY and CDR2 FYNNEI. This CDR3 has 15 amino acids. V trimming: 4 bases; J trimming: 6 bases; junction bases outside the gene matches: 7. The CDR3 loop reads CASSAWDRARNEQFF. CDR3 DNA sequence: TGTGCCAGCAGTGCATGGGACAGGGCACGCAATGAGCAGTTCTTC.

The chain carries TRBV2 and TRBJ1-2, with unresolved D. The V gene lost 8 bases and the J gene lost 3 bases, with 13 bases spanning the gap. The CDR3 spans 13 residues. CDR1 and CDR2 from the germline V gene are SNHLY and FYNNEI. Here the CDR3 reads CASVRSRDYGYTF. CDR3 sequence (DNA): TGTGCCAGCGTCCGAAGCCGTGACTATGGCTACACCTTC.